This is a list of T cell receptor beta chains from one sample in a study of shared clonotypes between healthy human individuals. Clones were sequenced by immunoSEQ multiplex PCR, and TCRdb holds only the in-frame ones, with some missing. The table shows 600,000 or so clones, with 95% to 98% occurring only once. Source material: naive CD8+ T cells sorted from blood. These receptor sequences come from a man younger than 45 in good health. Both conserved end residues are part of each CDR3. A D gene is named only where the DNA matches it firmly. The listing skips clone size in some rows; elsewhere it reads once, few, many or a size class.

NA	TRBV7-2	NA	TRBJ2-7	CASSFTRSYEQYF	TGTGCCAGCAGCTTTACTAGATCCTACGAGCAGTACTTC
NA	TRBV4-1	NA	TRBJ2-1	CASSQGDSPAEQFF	TGCGCCAGCAGCCAAGGTGACTCCCCGGCTGAGCAGTTCTTC
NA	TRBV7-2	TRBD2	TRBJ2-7	CASSLAPGGRYEQYF	TGTGCCAGCAGCTTAGCCCCCGGCGGGAGATACGAGCAGTACTTC
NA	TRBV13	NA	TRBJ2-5	CASSWSGGLETQYF	TGTGCCAGCAGCTGGTCGGGGGGCCTGGAGACCCAGTACTTC
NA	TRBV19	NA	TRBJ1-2	CASTYPEERHYGYTF	TGTGCCAGTACCTACCCAGAGGAGCGGCACTATGGCTACACCTTC
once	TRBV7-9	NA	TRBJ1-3	CASSHADGIDTIYF	TGTGCCAGCAGCCACGCCGACGGTATTGACACCATATATTTT
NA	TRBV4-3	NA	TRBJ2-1	CASSHEWGNEQFF	TGCGCCAGCAGCCACGAGTGGGGCAATGAGCAGTTCTTC
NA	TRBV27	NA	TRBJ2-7	CASSPASSRLRSSYEQYF	TGTGCCAGCAGTCCAGCCTCCTCCCGTTTGCGGAGCTCCTACGAGCAGTACTTC
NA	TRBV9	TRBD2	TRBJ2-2	CASRGLAGGLTGELFF	TGTGCCAGCAGGGGACTAGCGGGAGGCTTAACCGGGGAGCTGTTTTTT
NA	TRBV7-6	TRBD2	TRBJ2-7	CASSSELAGGTYEQYF	TGTGCCAGCAGCTCCGAACTAGCGGGAGGGACATACGAGCAGTACTTC
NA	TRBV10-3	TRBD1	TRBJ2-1	CAISQRQGPHTLNYNEQFF	TGTGCCATCAGTCAGAGACAGGGCCCCCACACCCTTAACTACAATGAGCAGTTCTTC
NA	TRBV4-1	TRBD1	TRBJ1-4	CASSSTGDVGKLFF	TGCGCCAGCAGCTCGACAGGGGATGTGGGAAAACTGTTTTTT
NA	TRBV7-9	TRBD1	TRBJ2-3	CASSFTGTGVIDTQYF	TGTGCCAGCAGCTTTACCGGGACAGGGGTCATAGATACGCAGTATTTT
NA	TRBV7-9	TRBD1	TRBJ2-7	CASSDGQAPGYEQYF	TGTGCCAGCAGCGACGGACAGGCCCCCGGCTACGAGCAGTACTTC
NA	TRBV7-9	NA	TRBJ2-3	CASSLAPADTDTQYF	TGTGCCAGCAGCTTAGCGCCGGCAGACACAGATACGCAGTATTTT
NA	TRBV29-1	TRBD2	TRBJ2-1	CSVAVPGLAGGPGNEQFF	TGCAGCGTTGCGGTGCCGGGACTAGCGGGAGGGCCGGGTAATGAGCAGTTCTTC
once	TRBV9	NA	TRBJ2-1	CASSVGGSYNEQFF	TGTGCCAGCAGCGTAGGAGGATCCTACAATGAGCAGTTCTTC
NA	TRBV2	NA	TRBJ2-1	CASSVGFGYEQFF	TGTGCCAGCAGTGTGGGGTTCGGTTATGAGCAGTTCTTC
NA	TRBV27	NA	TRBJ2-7	CASRVHRDYEQYF	TGTGCCAGCAGGGTACACCGGGACTACGAGCAGTACTTC
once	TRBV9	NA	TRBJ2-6	CASSVGAAGGGANVLTF	TGTGCCAGCAGCGTAGGGGCAGCAGGAGGTGGGGCCAACGTCCTGACTTTC
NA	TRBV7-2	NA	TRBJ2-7	CASSPRSSYEQYF	TGTGCCAGCAGCCCTAGGAGCTCCTACGAGCAGTACTTC
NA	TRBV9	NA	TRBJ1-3	CASSSEGGLAGNTIYF	TGTGCCAGCAGCTCGGAGGGGGGACTTGCTGGAAACACCATATATTTT
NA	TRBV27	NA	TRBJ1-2	CASGSPDGHYGYTF	TGTGCCAGCGGGAGCCCAGACGGACACTATGGCTACACCTTC